One and the same sample provided the 9 T cell receptor beta chains below, sequenced in a study of cytomegalovirus exposure and HLA in healthy donors. PCR involved 60 Vbeta and 13 Jbeta primers. The assay was immunoSEQ multiplex PCR, and TCRdb's table has in-frame clones only and misses some. The sample shows roughly 120,000 clones, approximately 80% of them seen only once. Source material: PBMCs. These receptors originate from a man aged 30-40 years in good health and CMV-seropositive.

The CDR3 coding sequence is TGTGCCAGCAGCCCCTCCGGGGGTCCAGATACGCAGTATTTT. This encodes CASSPSGGPDTQYF. The chain links TRBV7-9 to TRBJ2-3, with D possibly TRBD2 on 6 matching bases. In germline, CDR1 is SEHNR, CDR2 FQNEAQ (reference sequence). Trimming stripped 5 bases from V and 4 bases from J, with 13 bases between. The CDR3 sequence is 14 residues long. Combining the CDR3 with reference TRBV7-9 and TRBJ2-3 gives the whole variable domain DTGVSQNPRHKITKRGQNVTFRCDPISEHNRLYWYRQTLGQGPEFLTYFQNEAQLEKSRLLSDRFSAERPKGSFSTLEIQRTEQGDSAMYLCASSPSGGPDTQYFGPGTRLTVL.

Notes on this clone: A much more abundant neighbour one base away suggests this may be a read error. At the DNA level, this CDR3 is encoded by other sequences in the same sample as well. The DNA of the CDR3 is TGTGCCAGCAGCTCACAGGGGTCCTATGGCTACACCTTC. Translating gives CASSSQGSYGYTF. This chain links TRBV5-4 with TRBJ1-2, with TRBD1 matching 7 bases. CDR3 length equals 13 residues. V lost 3 bases and J lost 4; bases outside the gene matches: 3. Germline V CDR1 and CDR2: SGHNT, YYREEE (reference sequence).

The V and J genes are TRBV6-1 and TRBJ2-1; 8 nucleotides line up with TRBD2. The CDR3 consists of 15 residues. Germline V gene data show CDR1 as MNHNS and CDR2 as SASEGT. The V gene end was trimmed by 7 bases and the J gene end by 0 bases; junction bases not matched to a gene: 5. In nucleotides, the CDR3 is TGTGCCAGCATTGCAACTAGCGGCTCCTACAATGAGCAGTTCTTC. Protein: CASIATSGSYNEQFF.

The chain recombines TRBV7-6 with TRBJ2-7, with 9 bases lining up with TRBD2. Per germline, CDR1 SGHVS and CDR2 FNYEAQ. The CDR3 is made up of 12 amino acids. With 4 bases clipped from V and 7 bases from J, the junction kept 2 bases outside the gene matches. The CDR3, as DNA: TGTGCCAGCAGCTATCTAGCGGGGGAGCAGTACGTC. Translating gives CASSYLAGEQYV.

V is TRBV2 and J is TRBJ1-2; no definite D call. CDR1 is SNHLY and CDR2 is FYNNEI in the germline V gene. This CDR3 is built from 15 residues. V dropped 2 bases and J dropped 5 bases, with 15 bases sitting between them. The CDR3 sequence: CASSEQNSHWYGYTF. The CDR3, as DNA: TGTGCCAGCAGTGAACAAAACAGCCACTGGTATGGCTACACCTTC. The full variable domain, completed using reference TRBV2 and TRBJ1-2, is EPEVTQTPSHQVTQMGQEVILRCVPISNHLYFYWYRQILGQKVEFLVSFYNNEISEKSEIFDDQFSVERPDGSNFTLKIRSTKLEDSAMYFCASSEQNSHWYGYTFGSGTRLTVV.

V and J are TRBV18 and TRBJ1-2; 7 bases match TRBD1. J was trimmed by 0 bases and V by 6 bases; bases with no gene match: 7. This CDR3 comprises 15 residues. CDR1 KGHSH and CDR2 LQKENI come from the germline V gene. The CDR3 region is CASSPWDSTNYGYTF. The DNA for the CDR3 is TGTGCCAGCTCTCCCTGGGACAGCACTAACTATGGCTACACCTTC. Full variable domain (outside the CDR3, taken from reference TRBV18 and TRBJ1-2): NAGVMQNPRHLVRRRGQEARLRCSPMKGHSHVYWYRQLPEEGLKFMVYLQKENIIDESGMPKERFSAEFPKEGPSILRIQQVVRGDSAAYFCASSPWDSTNYGYTFGSGTRLTVV.

The V gene is TRBV29-1, the J gene TRBJ2-5; D may be TRBD1 (6 bases). Germline CDR1 is SQVTM and CDR2 is ANQGSEA. This CDR3 spans 13 amino acids. Trimming cost V 4 bases and J 4 bases, with 13 bases left between them. The CDR3 region has the DNA TGCAGCGTTGTAAAAATCAGGGGAGAGACCCAGTACTTC. As protein: CSVVKIRGETQYF.

The rearrangement links TRBV6-5 to TRBJ1-1, with TRBD1 matching over 9 bases. There are 13 residues in the CDR3. Germline values: CDR1 MNHEY, CDR2 SVGAGI. Trimming removed 8 bases from V and 4 bases from J; junction bases left unmatched: 5. The CDR3 region is CASGRTGVTEAFF. In nucleotides, the CDR3 is TGTGCCAGCGGACGGACAGGGGTCACTGAAGCTTTCTTT.

This chain uses TRBV2 with TRBJ2-3, with a weak D call TRBD1 (5 bases). Trimming removed 6 bases at V and 2 bases at J, with 18 bases between. The CDR3 spans 16 residues. Germline CDR1 reads SNHLY; CDR2 reads FYNNEI. CDR3: CASRRQRIPVTDTQYF. The CDR3 coding sequence is TGTGCCAGCAGGAGACAGCGAATACCCGTCACAGATACGCAGTATTTT.